The T cell receptor (beta chain) described here comes from a study of OX40 agonist ivuxolimab in advanced cancers. Looking at the study overall: It was ivuxolimab, an agonistic anti-OX40 (CD134) antibody, that patients were treated with. Three patients responded partially, comprising one with hepatocellular carcinoma and two with cutaneous melanoma. Study-level points and caveats: A proportion of nonresponders additionally exhibited low normalized T-cell clonal expansion.

Comments on this clone: Its specificity is unknown.

The CDR3 covers 15 residues. V was clipped by 5 bases and J by 3 bases; unmatched bases: 5. CDR1 and CDR2 (germline): SGHVS, FNYEAQ. Clones were read by immunoSEQ multiplex PCR, and TCRdb kept only the in-frame ones, dropping some. This sample carries tens of thousands of clones, about 90% of them seen once, and the ten largest clones take less than 35%. The sequence derives from an adult with an advanced solid tumor such as melanoma, head and neck, liver or kidney cancer. The genes are TRBV7-6 and TRBJ2-2, with TRBD1 matching over 8 bases. Material: CD4+ or CD8+ T cells sorted from blood, obtained in a trial of the OX40 agonist ivuxolimab. The CDR3 sequence is CASSPGTGYTGELFF. The CDR3 DNA is TGTGCCAGCAGCCCCGGGACAGGCTACACCGGGGAGCTGTTTTTT.